This T cell receptor beta chain was sequenced in a study of T cell changes during pregnancy in multiple sclerosis. Repertoires were generated with immunoSEQ multiplex PCR, while TCRdb's copy carries only in-frame clones and drops some. This sample has about 48,000 clones, with roughly 88% found just once. Looked up from germline, CDR1 is SQVTM and CDR2 is ANQGSEA. CDR3 length: 16 residues. Trimming took off 0 bases at V and 3 bases at J, with 17 bases between the two ends. Sequencing was performed on CD4+ T cells from peripheral blood mononuclear cells, taken in the second trimester of pregnancy. The rearrangement links TRBV29-1 to TRBJ1-2, with a possible D match to TRBD1 (6 bases). The TCR comes from a female donor with multiple sclerosis, enrolled in a pregnancy study. CDR3 protein: CSVEDFTGGADYGYTF. The CDR3 region has the DNA TGCAGCGTTGAAGATTTTACGGGGGGCGCGGACTATGGCTACACCTTC.